The clone carrying this T cell receptor (beta chain) was observed a few times. The sample belongs to a study of blood T cell repertoires in COVID-19. Turning to the study itself: Researchers got acute and convalescent COVID-19 samples from the United States, Italy and Spain.

The assay was immunoSEQ multiplex PCR, and TCRdb's table has in-frame clones only and misses some. In the table there are approximately 200,000 clones, roughly 84% of which are singletons. Germline V gives CDR1 SGHRS, CDR2 YFSETQ. This CDR3 spans 13 amino acids. V was pared by 2 bases and J by 5 bases, with 11 bases between. What was sequenced was peripheral blood. The clonotype was recovered from a man aged 35-49 years with acute or convalescent COVID-19. The genes are TRBV5-1 and TRBJ2-7; D possibly corresponds to TRBD1 (6 bases). The CDR3 coding sequence is TGCGCCAGCAGCTTTCAGGGGATGGACGAGCAGTACTTC. Residues: CASSFQGMDEQYF.